Below, 21 T cell receptor beta chains from the same sample are listed, as sequenced in a study of molecular identifiers for immune sequencing clone quantification. From the PCR reads, TCRdb called clonotypes with MiXCR, one entry per CDR3 protein. Of about 640,000 distinct CDR3 sequences listed, about 20% were seen once; the top ten hold roughly 0.83%. The sample was naive CD8+ T cells from blood, with Jurkat cell RNA spiked in. As for subset: FACS-sorted CD8+CD4-CCR7+CD45RA+ naive T cells. These receptors were taken from a human donor in good health. Some libraries in this study had Jurkat cell RNA spiked in.

There are a few counts of this clonotype. This sequence joins TRBV2 and TRBJ2-2, with D tentatively TRBD1 or TRBD2 (6 bases each). The germline CDR1 and CDR2 sequences are SNHLY and FYNNEI. Trimming removed 0 bases from V and 4 bases from J, with 15 bases in between. This CDR3 is built from 17 residues. The DNA of the CDR3 is TGTGCCAGCAGTGAAGCGCTTACGGGGGCGTTCACCGGGGAGCTGTTTTTT. Amino acid sequence: CASSEALTGAFTGELFF.

This clonotype has ten or more counts. The CDR3: CASSLGAGSGGGEQYF. The CDR3 nucleotides are TGTGCCAGCAGTTTAGGGGCAGGAAGCGGGGGTGGCGAGCAGTACTTC. This chain uses TRBV27 with TRBJ2-7, with 8 positions matching TRBD2. The V and J ends lost 2 bases and 6 bases, in that order; junction bases with no gene match: 12. CDR3 length equals 16 residues. Germline V CDR1 and CDR2: MNHEY, SMNVEV (reference sequence).

The table lists this clonotype with many counts. The chain is built from TRBV12-3 or TRBV12-4 and TRBJ2-2, with D unresolved. The CDR3 is made up of 11 amino acids. V was pared by 5 bases and J by 5 bases, with 3 bases between. Here the CDR3 DNA reads TGTGCCAGCAGTGCTACCGGGGAGCTGTTTTTT. It encodes CASSATGELFF.

The chain links TRBV12-3 or TRBV12-4 to TRBJ2-7, with D unresolved. The CDR3 is 15 amino acids. V dropped 4 bases and J dropped 2 bases, with 15 bases sitting between them. CDR3 residues: CASSYGSGGTYEQYF. The CDR3 region has the DNA TGTGCCAGCAGTTACGGATCGGGCGGAACCTACGAGCAGTACTTC.

In its sample, this clonotype was seen a few times. The rearrangement uses TRBV7-9 and TRBJ2-5; D uncertain. This CDR3 is 13 amino acids long. With 1 base removed from V and 4 bases from J, the gap between germline ends came to 7 bases. Germline lookup yields CDR1 SEHNR and CDR2 FQNEAQ (reference sequence). The CDR3 sequence is CASSLDPLETQYF. The DNA for the CDR3 is TGTGCCAGCAGCTTAGACCCTTTAGAGACCCAGTACTTC.

This clonotype was counted ten times or more. The V gene is TRBV15, the J gene TRBJ1-5; D is unresolved. The CDR3 has 16 amino acids. The germline V and J ends were trimmed by 0 bases and 4 bases, with 13 bases remaining between them. Per the germline V gene, CDR1 is LNHNV and CDR2 is YYDKDF (reference sequence). CDR3 in amino acids: CATSRDLLGFNQPQHF. The CDR3 DNA follows: TGTGCCACCAGCAGAGATCTCTTGGGTTTTAATCAGCCCCAGCATTTT. The variable domain in full, with the rest retrieved from reference TRBV15 and TRBJ1-5, is DAMVIQNPRYQVTQFGKPVTLSCSQTLNHNVMYWYQQKSSQAPKLLFHYYDKDFNNEADTPDNFQSRRPNTSFCFLDIRSPGLGDTAMYLCATSRDLLGFNQPQHFGDGTRLSIL.

There are many counts of this clonotype. The V and J genes are TRBV5-6 and TRBJ1-5; D possibly corresponds to TRBD1 (5 bases). Germline CDR1 and CDR2: SGHDT and YYEEEE. CDR3 size: 13 residues. The germline V and J ends were trimmed by 2 bases and 7 bases, with 10 bases remaining between them. In DNA form, the CDR3 reads TGTGCCAGCAGCTTATATGGGGGGCAGCCCCAGCATTTT. Its protein product is CASSLYGGQPQHF.

The chain carries TRBV28 and TRBJ2-7; 8 positions agree with TRBD1. The germline CDR1 and CDR2 sequences are MDHEN and SYDVKM. This CDR3 has 15 residues. J gave up 6 bases and V 3 bases, and 10 bases lay outside the gene matches. The DNA of the CDR3 is TGTGCCAGCAGTTTTCAACGGCAGGGGGCGTCCGAGCAGTACTTC. It codes for CASSFQRQGASEQYF.

This clonotype was counted many times. V is TRBV4-1 and J is TRBJ1-4; D is possibly TRBD1 (6 bases). This CDR3 is built from 17 residues. The germline V gene encodes CDR1 MGHRA and CDR2 YSYEKL. V was cut by 1 base and J by 3 bases, with 15 bases left in between. CDR3 sequence reads: CASSQGGRGGANEKLFF. CDR3 in DNA: TGCGCCAGCAGCCAAGGGGGGCGCGGGGGGGCTAATGAAAAACTGTTTTTT.

The chain joins TRBV6-5 to TRBJ1-1; possible D gene TRBD1, 5 bases. The germline V and J ends were trimmed by 8 bases and 3 bases, with 19 bases remaining between them. This CDR3 contains 15 residues. The germline V gene encodes CDR1 MNHEY and CDR2 SVGAGI. CDR3: CASYAGLAWDTEAFF. CDR3 nucleotide sequence: TGTGCCAGCTATGCGGGGCTGGCCTGGGACACTGAAGCTTTCTTT.

This rearrangement joins TRBV25-1 to TRBJ1-6; D remains ambiguous. Trimming pared 3 bases from V and 8 bases from J, leaving 5 bases between. The CDR3 runs 12 residues. The germline gives CDR1 MGHDK, CDR2 SYGVNS. This chain's CDR3 is CASSEGDSPLHF. The DNA of the CDR3 is TGTGCCAGCAGTGAGGGAGATTCACCCCTCCACTTT.

V gene TRBV19 combines with J gene TRBJ2-2, with D possibly called TRBD1 or TRBD2 (5 bases each). The CDR3 loop spans 16 amino acids. Germline lookup yields CDR1 LNHDA and CDR2 SQIVND (reference sequence). The V and J ends lost 1 base and 4 bases respectively, with 13 bases between them. CDR3 protein: CASSIGGRDPTGELFF. In nucleotides, the CDR3 is TGTGCCAGTAGTATAGGAGGCAGGGACCCCACCGGGGAGCTGTTTTTT.

Many counts were recorded for this clonotype. One end of the junction fails to match germline, which may point to a read error. The V call is TRBV12-3 or TRBV12-4, the J call TRBJ2-5; the match to TRBD2 covers 14 bases. There are 14 residues in the CDR3. Here the CDR3 DNA reads TGTGCCAGCAGTTCGGGACTAGCGGGAGAGGCCCAGTACTTC. Its translation: CASSSGLAGEAQYF.

This clonotype was seen many times. The chain employs TRBV7-3 and TRBJ2-1; 11 nucleotides align to TRBD2. The length of the CDR3 is 17 residues. Germline CDR1 and CDR2: SGHTA and FQGTGA. Germline trimming cut 5 bases from V and 3 bases from J; bases unmatched to any gene: 9. CDR3 DNA sequence: TGTGCCAGCAGCCCCCTAGGGACTAGCGGCAGCTACAATGAGCAGTTCTTC. This codes for CASSPLGTSGSYNEQFF.

This clonotype was found a few times. The chain has TRBV4-3 and TRBJ2-4, with 7 bases fitting TRBD1. The CDR3 sequence is 14 residues long. Trimming took 1 base from V and 8 from J; bases not matched to a gene: 5. In germline, CDR1 is LGHNA, CDR2 YSLEER. This CDR3 reads CASSQGQGVDIQYF. The CDR3 coding sequence is TGCGCCAGCAGCCAAGGACAGGGTGTTGACATTCAGTACTTC.

V usage is TRBV29-1 and J usage is TRBJ2-1; D might be TRBD1 (6 bases). Germline V gives CDR1 SQVTM, CDR2 ANQGSEA. Trimming removed 5 bases at V and 8 bases at J, with 13 bases between. The CDR3 sequence is 12 residues long. Here the CDR3 DNA reads TGCAGCGTTCCCCCCAGGGGCGATGAGCAGTTCTTC. Its translation: CSVPPRGDEQFF.

Concerning this clonotype itself: A much more abundant neighbour one base away suggests this may be a read error. The V gene is TRBV30, the J gene TRBJ1-3; D ambiguous. CDR1 is GTSNPN and CDR2 is SVGIG in the germline V gene (reference sequence). The CDR3 loop spans 13 amino acids. CDR3 region: CAWSWASGNAIYF. CDR3 DNA sequence: TGTGCCTGGTCGTGGGCCTCTGGAAACGCCATATATTTT.

Comment on this clonotype: This may be a read error: a much more frequent sequence differs by one nucleotide. The V gene is TRBV7-6, the J gene TRBJ2-5, with D maybe TRBD1 (6 bases). The CDR3 extends over 15 amino acids. From germline, CDR1 is SGHVS and CDR2 FNYEAQ. The CDR3 DNA follows: TGTCCCAGCAGCCAACCGGGACACCCAGAAGAGACCCAGTACTTC. Translation gives CPSSQPGHPEETQYF.

Worth noting for this clonotype: A much larger clone differs by one base, so this may be a read error. The CDR3 DNA follows: TGTGCCAGCAGCTTAGTTGACACTCTCTCGGGCACTGAAGCTCTCTTT. This encodes CASSLVDTLSGTEALF. J is TRBJ1-1 and V is TRBV7-9; D is undetermined. Germline V CDR1 and CDR2: SEHNR, FQNEAQ (reference sequence). This CDR3 comprises 16 residues.

A note on this clonotype: Being one base from a much bigger clone, this may be a read error. The chain carries TRBV4-3 and TRBJ2-7; D possibly corresponds to TRBD2 (5 bases). Germline V gene sequence: CDR1 LGHNA, CDR2 YSLEER. The CDR3 has 16 residues. This CDR3 reads CAGSQDASLRAYEQYF. CDR3 coding DNA: TGCGCCGGCAGCCAAGATGCGTCTTTGCGGGCCTACGAGCAGTACTTC.

This clonotype has a count of ten or more. CDR3 sequence: CSARGGFRSSYEQYF. The CDR3 DNA is TGCAGTGCTAGAGGGGGTTTTAGGAGCTCCTACGAGCAGTACTTC. This chain links TRBV20-1 with TRBJ2-7; D not certain. Germline-derived CDR1 and CDR2 are DFQATT and SNEGSKA (reference sequence). V was shortened by 1 base and J by 0 bases, with 13 bases between the two germline ends. The CDR3 has 15 residues.